A selection of T cell receptor beta chains follows, all from one sample in a study of blood T cell repertoires in COVID-19. Method: immunoSEQ multiplex PCR; TCRdb's copy keeps in-frame clones and lacks some. The sample records around 170,000 clones, roughly 85% being singletons. Material for sequencing was PBMCs or T cells enriched from blood (not recorded which). The receptors come from a woman under 30 who had recovered from COVID-19. The CDR3 runs from the conserved cysteine through the conserved F or W. A D gene is named only where the DNA matches it firmly. The size of a clone is reported for some rows only, either as once, few or many, or as a class for expanded clones.

TRBD2	-	TRBV10-3	TRBJ2-4	CATGTSGTLAKNIQYF	TGTGCCACTGGGACTAGCGGGACATTAGCCAAAAACATTCAGTACTTC
TRBD2	once	TRBV7-9	TRBJ2-3	CASSLTSGALDTQYF	TGTGCCAGCAGCTTGACTAGCGGGGCCCTCGATACGCAGTATTTT
TRBD1	-	TRBV5-1	TRBJ2-7	CASSLTGDQSYEQYF	TGCGCCAGCAGCTTGACAGGGGACCAAAGCTACGAGCAGTACTTC
TRBD1	-	TRBV28	TRBJ1-4	CASSQMGQGGEKLFF	TGTGCCAGCAGTCAAATGGGACAGGGGGGTGAAAAACTGTTTTTT
TRBD1	-	TRBV7-9	TRBJ2-7	CASTSDREREQYF	TGTGCCAGCACCTCGGACAGGGAACGCGAGCAGTACTTC
TRBD1	-	TRBV7-8	TRBJ1-5	CASSLDPGTAYSNQPQHF	TGTGCCAGCAGTTTGGACCCAGGGACAGCATATAGCAATCAGCCCCAGCATTTT
-	-	TRBV6-5	TRBJ2-1	CASRNQGNEQFF	TGTGCCAGCAGGAACCAGGGGAATGAGCAGTTCTTC
TRBD1	-	TRBV27	TRBJ1-1	CASSETGGSGAFF	TGTGCCAGCAGCGAGACAGGGGGCTCCGGAGCTTTCTTT
TRBD1	-	TRBV11-2	TRBJ1-5	CASSSDREFGQPQHF	TGTGCCAGCAGCTCGGACAGGGAATTTGGTCAGCCCCAGCATTTT
-	-	TRBV7-9	TRBJ2-3	CASSLLNGRNTQYF	TGTGCCAGCAGCTTGCTCAACGGGAGAAATACGCAGTATTTT
-	-	TRBV11-2	TRBJ1-3	CASSHRRSSGNTIYF	TGTGCCAGCAGCCATAGACGGAGCTCTGGAAACACCATATATTTT
TRBD2	-	TRBV3-1/TRBV3-2	TRBJ2-1	CASSHMTGTSGGYFASEQFF	TGTGCCAGCAGCCACATGACGGGGACTAGCGGGGGGTATTTTGCGAGTGAGCAGTTCTTC
-	-	TRBV7-2	TRBJ2-3	CASSLGLSGTSTDTQYF	TGTGCCAGCAGCTTAGGCCTGTCCGGGACTAGCACAGATACGCAGTATTTT
-	-	TRBV18	TRBJ1-3	CASSPFQEGSSSGNTIYF	TGTGCCAGCTCACCATTTCAGGAGGGAAGTAGCTCTGGAAACACCATATATTTT
TRBD1	-	TRBV28	TRBJ1-3	CASSFRSGKSTGGRNTIYF	TGTGCCAGCAGTTTTAGGTCCGGCAAATCGACAGGGGGAAGAAACACCATATATTTT
-	-	TRBV4-3	TRBJ2-7	CASSQDAGTYEQYF	TGCGCCAGCAGCCAAGATGCGGGGACCTACGAGCAGTACTTC
-	-	TRBV7-9	TRBJ1-6	CASSLGTLDRPHNSPLHF	TGTGCCAGCAGCTTGGGGACACTAGACCGTCCTCATAATTCACCCCTCCACTTT
-	-	TRBV21-1	TRBJ1-3	CASSRVSGNTIYF	TGTGCCAGCAGCCGCGTCTCTGGAAACACCATATATTTT
-	-	TRBV28	TRBJ2-1	CASSPAGQGYNEQFF	TGTGCCAGCAGCCCAGCGGGCCAGGGATACAATGAGCAGTTCTTC
-	-	TRBV2	TRBJ2-1	CASRRPGSPEDEQFF	TGTGCCAGCAGGCGACCGGGTTCCCCCGAGGATGAGCAGTTCTTC
TRBD1	-	TRBV7-2	TRBJ2-6	CASSFGTGQGDSGANVLTF	TGTGCCAGCAGCTTCGGAACGGGACAGGGAGACTCTGGGGCCAACGTCCTGACTTTC
-	-	TRBV18	TRBJ1-2	CASSPEYGDGYTF	TGTGCCAGCTCACCCGAGTACGGGGATGGCTACACCTTC
-	-	TRBV5-4	TRBJ1-4	CASRGNIQATEKLFF	TGTGCCAGCAGGGGGAACATACAGGCAACCGAAAAACTGTTTTTT
-	few	TRBV9	TRBJ2-2	CASSALASGELFF	TGTGCCAGCAGCGCCCTAGCGTCCGGGGAGCTGTTTTTT
-	few	TRBV24-1	TRBJ1-2	CATSDPAGYGYTF	TGTGCCACCAGTGATCCCGCGGGGTATGGCTACACCTTC
-	-	TRBV19	TRBJ1-1	CASSARTATLRDTEAFF	TGTGCCAGTAGTGCCCGGACAGCAACCCTAAGGGACACTGAAGCTTTCTTT
-	few	TRBV27	TRBJ1-2	CASSFSLQGNYGYTF	TGTGCCAGCAGTTTCTCCCTACAGGGTAACTATGGCTACACCTTC
-	-	TRBV19	TRBJ2-2	CASSNRLATGELFF	TGTGCCAGTAGTAACCGATTGGCCACCGGGGAGCTGTTTTTT
-	-	TRBV4-1	TRBJ2-5	CASSQSLRETQYF	TGCGCCAGCAGCCAGTCCCTGCGGGAGACCCAGTACTTC
TRBD1	-	TRBV9	TRBJ1-5	CASSVGDSSQPQHF	TGTGCCAGCAGCGTAGGGGACAGCTCTCAGCCCCAGCATTTT
TRBD1	-	TRBV28	TRBJ2-7	CASSSTGGDFEQYF	TGTGCCAGCAGTTCGACAGGGGGCGATTTCGAGCAGTACTTC
-	-	TRBV6-4	TRBJ1-1	CASSDELNTEAFF	TGTGCCAGCAGTGACGAGTTGAACACTGAAGCTTTCTTT
-	-	TRBV5-1	TRBJ2-1	CASSPNNRVGNNEQFF	TGCGCCAGCAGCCCAAATAACAGGGTAGGCAACAATGAGCAGTTCTTC
-	few	TRBV19	TRBJ1-3	CASSSVGIGNTIYF	TGTGCCAGTAGTAGCGTCGGGATTGGAAACACCATATATTTT
-	-	TRBV7-9	TRBJ2-1	CASSLELRSEQFF	TGTGCCAGCAGCTTAGAACTCCGGAGTGAGCAGTTCTTC
TRBD1	-	TRBV5-4	TRBJ1-2	CASSLQTGGNYGYTF	TGTGCCAGCAGCTTACAGACAGGGGGTAACTATGGCTACACCTTC
TRBD2	-	TRBV28	TRBJ2-1	CASSPLGLASYNEQFF	TGTGCCAGCAGTCCCCTGGGACTAGCCTCCTACAATGAGCAGTTCTTC
TRBD2	-	TRBV6-5	TRBJ2-1	CASSPKAGGGIGQFF	TGTGCCAGCAGCCCAAAAGCGGGAGGGGGGATAGGGCAGTTCTTC
-	-	TRBV6-2/TRBV6-3	TRBJ1-3	CASSYARQGNTIYF	TGTGCCAGCAGTTACGCACGACAGGGAAACACCATATATTTT
-	-	TRBV5-4	TRBJ2-1	CASSLVGTFNEQFF	TGTGCCAGCAGCTTGGTAGGGACTTTCAATGAGCAGTTCTTC
-	-	TRBV5-1	TRBJ1-5	CASSLRGTPDQPQHF	TGCGCCAGCAGCTTGAGGGGTACCCCCGATCAGCCCCAGCATTTT
-	-	TRBV29-1	TRBJ2-3	CSVDTGSRGDTQYF	TGCAGCGTCGACACCGGGAGTCGAGGAGATACGCAGTATTTT
-	once	TRBV5-5	TRBJ2-7	CASSLGGGTYEQYF	TGTGCCAGCAGCTTGGGTGGAGGGACCTACGAGCAGTACTTC
-	few	TRBV2	TRBJ2-7	CASDGDLNKYEQYF	TGTGCCAGCGACGGAGACTTAAATAAATACGAGCAGTACTTC
-	-	TRBV29-1	TRBJ2-6	CSPANRMLPGANVLTF	TGCAGCCCCGCCAACAGGATGCTCCCTGGGGCCAACGTCCTGACTTTC
-	-	TRBV5-4	TRBJ1-4	CATSMTAVQFEKLFF	TGTGCCACCAGCATGACAGCAGTCCAATTTGAAAAACTGTTTTTT
-	-	TRBV25-1	TRBJ1-3	CASSEGGGSGNTIYF	TGTGCCAGCAGTGAGGGGGGCGGGAGTGGAAACACCATATATTTT
TRBD2	once	TRBV10-1	TRBJ2-3	CATGTSGTDTQYF	TGCGCCACCGGGACTAGCGGTACAGATACGCAGTATTTT
-	-	TRBV18	TRBJ2-2	CASSPPTGTPNTGELFF	TGTGCCAGCTCACCGCCTACCGGGACACCGAACACCGGGGAGCTGTTTTTT
TRBD1	-	TRBV10-2	TRBJ1-4	CASSRQGSEKLFF	TGCGCCAGCAGTAGACAGGGGAGCGAAAAACTGTTTTTT
TRBD1	-	TRBV7-9	TRBJ1-2	CASSVGTGAYGYTF	TGTGCCAGCAGCGTCGGGACAGGGGCCTATGGCTACACCTTC
-	-	TRBV29-1	TRBJ1-2	CSVEGRGANYGYTF	TGCAGCGTTGAAGGCCGGGGGGCTAACTATGGCTACACCTTC
-	-	TRBV6-2/TRBV6-3	TRBJ1-1	CASSYMGGTMNTEAFF	TGTGCCAGCAGTTACATGGGGGGGACCATGAACACTGAAGCTTTCTTT